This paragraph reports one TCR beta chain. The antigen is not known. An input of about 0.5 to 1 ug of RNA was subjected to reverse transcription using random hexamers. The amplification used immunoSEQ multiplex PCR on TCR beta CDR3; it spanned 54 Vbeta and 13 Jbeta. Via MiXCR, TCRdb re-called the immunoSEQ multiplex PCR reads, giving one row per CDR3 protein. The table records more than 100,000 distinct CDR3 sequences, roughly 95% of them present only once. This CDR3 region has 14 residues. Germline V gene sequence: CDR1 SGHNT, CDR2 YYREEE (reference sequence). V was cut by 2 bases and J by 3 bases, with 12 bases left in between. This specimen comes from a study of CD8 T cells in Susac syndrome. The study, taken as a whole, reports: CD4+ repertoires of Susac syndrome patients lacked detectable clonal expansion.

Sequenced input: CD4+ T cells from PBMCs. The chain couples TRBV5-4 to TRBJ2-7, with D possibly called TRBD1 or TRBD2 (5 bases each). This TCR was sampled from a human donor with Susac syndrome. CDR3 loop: CASSFRGVGYEQYF. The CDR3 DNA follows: TGTGCCAGCAGCTTTAGAGGGGTGGGCTACGAGCAGTACTTC. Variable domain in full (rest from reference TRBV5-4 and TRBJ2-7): ETGVTQSPTHLIKTRGQQVTLRCSSQSGHNTVSWYQQALGQGPQFIFQYYREEENGRGNFPPRFSGLQFPNYSSELNVNALELDDSALYLCASSFRGVGYEQYFGPGTRLTVT.